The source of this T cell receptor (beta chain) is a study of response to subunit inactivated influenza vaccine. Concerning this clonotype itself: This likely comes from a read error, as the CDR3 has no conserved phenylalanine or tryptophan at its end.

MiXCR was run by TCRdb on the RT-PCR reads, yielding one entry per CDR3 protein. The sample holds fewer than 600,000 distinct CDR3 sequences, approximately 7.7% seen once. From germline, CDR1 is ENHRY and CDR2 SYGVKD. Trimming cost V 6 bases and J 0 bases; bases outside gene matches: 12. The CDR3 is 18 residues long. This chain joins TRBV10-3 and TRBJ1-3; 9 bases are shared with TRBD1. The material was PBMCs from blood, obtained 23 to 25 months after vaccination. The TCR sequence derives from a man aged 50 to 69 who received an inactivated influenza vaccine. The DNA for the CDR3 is TGTGCCATCAGACCCGGGACAGGGACGTCCGACTCTGGAAACACCATATATTCT. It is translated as CAIRPGTGTSDSGNTIYS.